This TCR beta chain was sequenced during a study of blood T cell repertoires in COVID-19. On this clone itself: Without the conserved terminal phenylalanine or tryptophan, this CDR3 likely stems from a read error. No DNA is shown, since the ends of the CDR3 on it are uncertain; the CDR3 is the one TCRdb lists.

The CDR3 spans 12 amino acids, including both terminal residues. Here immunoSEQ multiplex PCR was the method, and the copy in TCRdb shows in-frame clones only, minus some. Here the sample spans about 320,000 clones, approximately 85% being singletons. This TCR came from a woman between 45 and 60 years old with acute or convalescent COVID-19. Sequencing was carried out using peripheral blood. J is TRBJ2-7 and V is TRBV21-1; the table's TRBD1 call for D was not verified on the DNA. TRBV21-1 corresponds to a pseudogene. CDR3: CAGEGQGYLIIS.